This entry concerns a single TCR beta chain. The antigen this receptor binds is unknown. No base quality values were provided; no much bigger clone lies one nucleotide off. The data stem from a study of shared clonotypes between healthy human individuals (TCRdb year 2020). Context from the whole study: A couple of women and a few men aged 18 to 49 years were included in the cohort. For each donor, CD4 naive and CD4 memory were each given three plates, CD8 naive was given two plates, and CD8 memory was given one plate. To estimate repertoire size and how much clonotypes are shared between individuals, the study performed deep sequencing of blood TCR repertoires from roughly five healthy adults. Libraries were prepared and TCR repertoires were sequenced by different laboratories using diverse techniques, in order to increase sequencing depth and limit assay-specific biases. Between about 0.85 and 8.9 billion PBMCs per donor were obtained by leukapheresis. General findings and caveats noted by the study authors: Because the study included only a small number of donors, the genetic and exposure-history diversity represented was limited. Higher generation probabilities were observed for clonotypes shared by all four sorted-subset donors than for non-shared clonotypes. Pairwise subsampling led to the expectation that sequencing depth would affect the degree of clonotype sharing among donors. Approximately 5% of naive CD4, 3.5% of naive CD8, roughly 2.5% of memory CD4, and about 0.4% of memory CD8 clonotypes were shared across a few donors. Larger estimated clonotype richness was generally found for naive subsets than for memory subsets. Only blood was sampled, and tissue TCR repertoires likely differ from those in blood. Even with the large sequencing depth, rarefaction of the sorted-subset datasets indicated that sequencing was incomplete.

The CDR3 has 12 amino acids, counting the end cysteine and phenylalanine. Only the CDR3 portion is preserved as DNA: 36 bases, with reading frame beginning at the first base. The germline V gene sets CDR1 to SGHTA and CDR2 to FQGNSA. V gives up 4 bases and J gives up 4 bases, and the segment between their germline ends measures 7 bases. The donors were healthy, HIV-negative adults who had no recently reported acute infections or vaccinations. Every donor was a Caucasian adult living in Nashville, Tennessee, USA. Magnetic negative selection was used to enrich CD4+ T cells, after which naive cells were positively selected on CD45RA and the negative fraction became the memory subset. Blood was collected by leukapheresis, and PBMCs were isolated by Ficoll-Histopaque density gradient centrifugation and then cryopreserved in liquid nitrogen vapor phase. Analytical flow cytometry was used to check the purity and quantity of each magnetically sorted T cell population. From each sorted fraction, genomic DNA was isolated and quantified by UV absorbance on a Nanodrop 2000c.

Using the deep immunoSEQ assay, TCR CDR3 regions were amplified from genomic DNA by multiplex PCR. Genomic DNA extracted from each cell subset was distributed evenly over all wells of several immunoSEQ 96-well plates, and each plate served as one replicate. For sorted subsets, roughly 0.2 ug genomic DNA, equal to about 30,000 T cell genomes, was loaded into each replicate PCR. Purified libraries were measured with a Qubit 3.0 fluorometer, size-checked on a Bioanalyzer 2100, and measured again with the KAPA Library Quantification kit. Every immunoSEQ 96-well plate was sequenced on a dedicated single-read 150-cycle Illumina NextSeq 550 flow cell. The source study handled its data this way. The immunoSEQ output contained only junctional sequences without quality scores, so filtering could not match that applied to full-length reads. To assign V/J genes and CDR3, sequences were annotated against IMGT germline references using PyIR, a Python wrapper for IgBLAST v1.9. Any read was removed if the V/J assignment was weak (E-value above 1e-6), the CDR3 was missing, or the read contained stop codons, out-of-frame junctions, or ambiguous translated residues. V3J clonotypes were defined as sequences sharing the same inferred V gene, J gene, and CDR3 amino acid sequence. Percentage overlap between repertoires was computed as shared unique clonotypes divided by the size of the smaller repertoire. Three approaches were used to assess repertoire richness: RTK rarefaction, the Chao1 estimator, and Recon v2.1 estimates of unobserved clonotypes. OLGA was used to compute generation probabilities for all TCRbeta clonotypes that the gDNA method yielded from several donors. In TCRdb, the immuneACCESS table is reduced to in-frame sequences with V and J assigned. These tables do not hold every clone; where another copy was compared, an unresolved V gene accounts for under half, and the others remain unexplained. V, J and clone size reflect that table, while D and trimming were determined from the DNA. For this sample there are roughly 2,500,000 clones; approximately 93% appear just once. The top ten hold 0.35% to 0.45% of the sample.

The V and J genes are TRBV7-2 and TRBJ1-2; confidence is insufficient to name the D gene. The specimen was naive CD4+ T cells from PBMCs. The intended sense of this specimen's cell subset or site label: CD45RA+ positively selected. The source is a man younger than 35 in good health. Some clones in this sample may be carry-over from other donors' samples. The DNA reads as follows: TGTGCCAGCAGCTCCGGACTCTATGGCTACACCTTC. This is translated as CASSSGLYGYTF.